The 2 T cell receptor beta chains below come from one sample, sequenced in a study of sequential checkpoint blockade in melanoma. Treatment reported: randomized to nivolumab then ipilimumab (arm A) or the reverse (arm B). The assay was immunoSEQ multiplex PCR, and TCRdb's table has in-frame clones only and misses some. This sample has under 40,000 clones; roughly 84% occur once, and the top ten carry around 11%. Sequenced here: CD8+ T cells sorted from blood (inferred from file names), sampled from a patient given nivolumab and ipilimumab in sequence. The receptors derive from a human donor with melanoma.

The V call is TRBV9, the J call TRBJ2-1, with 10 bases aligning to TRBD2. Looked up from germline, CDR1 is SGDLS and CDR2 is YYNGEE. The CDR3 spans 16 residues. V lost 3 bases and J lost 7; bases outside the gene matches: 10. The CDR3 is CASSGLAGVLGNEQFF. The CDR3 DNA is TGTGCCAGCAGCGGCCTAGCGGGAGTACTGGGGAATGAGCAGTTCTTC.

This chain joins TRBV29-1 and TRBJ2-1, with 11 nucleotides matching TRBD2. This CDR3 is built from 16 residues. Germline CDR1 reads SQVTM; CDR2 reads ANQGSEA. Unmatched junction bases numbered 8, after V lost 5 bases and J lost 2 bases. This CDR3 is CSVSLPGLAAYNEQFF. For the CDR3, the DNA is TGCAGCGTTTCGCTACCGGGACTAGCGGCCTACAATGAGCAGTTCTTC.